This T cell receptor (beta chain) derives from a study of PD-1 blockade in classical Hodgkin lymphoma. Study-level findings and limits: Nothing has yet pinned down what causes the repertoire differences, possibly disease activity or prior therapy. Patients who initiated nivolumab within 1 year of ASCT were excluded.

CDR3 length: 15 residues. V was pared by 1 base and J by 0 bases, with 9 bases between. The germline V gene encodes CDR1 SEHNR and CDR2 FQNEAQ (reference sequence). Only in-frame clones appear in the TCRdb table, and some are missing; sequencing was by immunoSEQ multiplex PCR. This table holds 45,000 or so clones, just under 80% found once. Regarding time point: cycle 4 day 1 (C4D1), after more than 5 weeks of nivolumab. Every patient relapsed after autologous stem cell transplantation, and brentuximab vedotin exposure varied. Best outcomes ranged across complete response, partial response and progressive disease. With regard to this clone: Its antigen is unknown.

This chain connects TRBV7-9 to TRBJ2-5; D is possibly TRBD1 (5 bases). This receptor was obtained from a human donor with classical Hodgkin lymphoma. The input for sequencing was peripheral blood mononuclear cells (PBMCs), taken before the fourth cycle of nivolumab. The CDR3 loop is CASSLGQFYQETQYF. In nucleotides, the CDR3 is TGTGCCAGCAGCTTAGGACAGTTCTACCAAGAGACCCAGTACTTC. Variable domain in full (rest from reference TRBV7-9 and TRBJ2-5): DTGVSQNPRHKITKRGQNVTFRCDPISEHNRLYWYRQTLGQGPEFLTYFQNEAQLEKSRLLSDRFSAERPKGSFSTLEIQRTEQGDSAMYLCASSLGQFYQETQYFGPGTRLLVL.